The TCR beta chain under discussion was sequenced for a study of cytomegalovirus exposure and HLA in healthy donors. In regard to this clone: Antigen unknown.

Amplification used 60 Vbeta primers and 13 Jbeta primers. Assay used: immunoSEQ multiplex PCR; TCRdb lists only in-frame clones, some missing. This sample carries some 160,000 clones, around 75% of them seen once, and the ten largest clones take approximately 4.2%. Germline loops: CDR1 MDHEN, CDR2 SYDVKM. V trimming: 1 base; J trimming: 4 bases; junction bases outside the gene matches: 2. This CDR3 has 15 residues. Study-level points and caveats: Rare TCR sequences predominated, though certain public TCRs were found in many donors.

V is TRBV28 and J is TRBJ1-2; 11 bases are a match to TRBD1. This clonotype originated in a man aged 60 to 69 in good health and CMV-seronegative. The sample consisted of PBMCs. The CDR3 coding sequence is TGTGCCAGCAGTTTATTCGGGACAGGGGGCTATGGCTACACCTTC. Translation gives CASSLFGTGGYGYTF.